This paragraph reports one T cell receptor beta chain. This clone came up once. The specificity of this receptor is unknown. Base qualities were left out, and no much larger clone turns up one base away. Counted from cysteine to phenylalanine, this CDR3 has 17 amino acids. Solely the CDR3 DNA is kept, with 51 bases framed from the first base. V is trimmed back by 0 bases and J by 6 bases, and the junction contains 6 bases that no gene match accounts for. CDR1 and CDR2 are read off the germline V gene as LGHNA and YNFKEQ. The sample originates from a study of cytomegalovirus exposure and HLA in healthy donors (dated by TCRdb to the late 2010s). A note on the overall study: According to an earlier analysis of around 600 of the donors, some 180 million T cells yielded some 110 million unique TCR beta sequences and 276 Gb of sequence data. Approximately 300 gigabases of sequencing data and around 90 million unique TCR sequences made up an early release that covered 500 to 650 HLA-typed donors. Among the approximately 430 genotyped donors, approximately 81% belonged to the genetic ancestry cluster associated with self-reported Caucasian donors. The study aimed to test whether signatures of past pathogen exposure could be identified by cataloging public T cell receptors. The study profiled the T cell repertoires of hundreds of subjects by immunosequencing and related them to cytomegalovirus serostatus. A separate validation cohort of some 130 different subjects was used in addition to the roughly 700-subject first cohort. The study combined high-throughput TCR immunosequencing, statistical association of individual TCRs with disease status, and machine learning to predict cytomegalovirus infection status. A later analysis re-examined previously published TCR beta repertoires from 500 to 700 donors and added high-resolution HLA genotyping to investigate patterns of TCR occurrence. Rather than drawing on any new phenotypic data, the later analysis identified candidate immune exposures from TCR beta sequences and the way those sequences occurred across donors. An earlier analysis of 587 of the donors used high-throughput TCR beta sequencing to judge whether each TCR beta V gene segment behaved as functional or pseudogenic. Donor age, sex, ethnicity and CMV serostatus were compiled together with the repertoire data. In a later genetic analysis, genome-wide SNP genotypes for about three fifths of the roughly 670 donors were used, and that subset was treated as a discovery cohort. Every discovery cohort repertoire had been produced on one sequencing platform. HLA typing included class I and class II loci at four-digit resolution. The number of donors typed differed by locus, with about 629-630 for A, B, C, DRB1 and DQB1, 522 for DQA1, 600 to 610 for DPA1, and 450 to 480 for DPB1. Four to six DR-DQ haplotypes were handled as single units for association and clustering, since linkage in the cohort was strong. On average, about 200,000 unique TCR beta nucleotide sequences were sequenced per donor among some 430 genotyped donors of the cohort, with roughly 20% of those sequences being non-productive.

Overall study outcomes, separate from this receptor: In the study, 164 TCR beta chains were listed as associated with cytomegalovirus. Presence/absence analyses assumed roughly uniform sequencing depth across donors, an assumption that may not hold. The authors suggested that the approach could potentially be extended to other disease states and immunological phenotypes. The cohort was sequenced for TCR beta chains only, and without alpha or paired-chain data the features that could be detected were limited. Immune exposure information for the cohort was limited to CMV serostatus. The classifier was reported to diagnose cytomegalovirus status with high specificity and sensitivity in both the original and validation cohorts. Compared with the roughly 670-donor mean, donors in an Asian-associated ancestry cluster had fewer N-insertions in productive TCRs, according to a later genetic analysis. A further reported finding was that TCR beta sequences accurately predicted the HLA-A and HLA-B alleles for most subjects in the first cohort. Because counts were too low, seventeen rarely observed V segments, including chromosome 9 orphons, were excluded from the earlier analysis of around 590 of the donors. Correlated functional status among segregating V segments might be attributable to linkage disequilibrium, but an unknown experimental factor could not be ruled out. A later genetic analysis associated a missense DCLRE1C variant with V-gene and J-gene trimming of TCR beta chains, and an independent cohort replicated the association. In a later analysis, the rate of TCR association differed among HLA loci, with DRB1 alleles having the most associated TCRs and HLA-C alleles having the fewest. Because HLA typing was missing for some donors at each locus, association tests included only the typed subset. A few of the identified cytomegalovirus-associated TCR beta chains were confirmed in vitro to be specific for cytomegalovirus antigens. In a later analysis, most CMV-associated TCR beta chains were found to appear HLA-restricted, with HLA associations seemingly driven largely by CMV exposure. In an earlier analysis of roughly 560 of the donors, most TCR beta V segments were observed in productive rearrangements about 90% or about 30% of the time, broadly matching IMGT annotations. Across donors, most TCR sequences were observed very rarely, whereas some public TCRs were present in many individuals. In a later analysis, HLA-associated TCR beta chains showed more clonal expansion and lower generation probabilities than non-associated chains that were equally common. A cluster of highly shared sequence variants was judged likely to represent a technical artifact of the sequencing pipeline. A later analysis associated 15,000 to 20,000 TCR beta sequences with specific HLA alleles at a false discovery rate of 0.05. Strong co-occurrence of HLA alleles, especially DR and DQ, made assigning TCR associations to individual alleles difficult. In a later analysis, several top co-occurrence clusters were reported to appear linked to parvovirus B19, influenza, CMV and Epstein-Barr virus. Some IMGT-functional V segments, including TRBV6-2 and TRBV6-3, could not be distinguished by the 87-base-pair reads and were therefore excluded.

Library preparation employed the immunoSEQ multiplex PCR assay. A mixture of 60 forward primers for TCR Vbeta segments and 13 reverse primers for TCR Jbeta segments was used in the multiplex PCR. The CDR3 region of rearranged TCR beta genes was amplified from genomic DNA by a multiplex PCR assay. On the Illumina HiSeq System, the amplified TCR beta libraries were sequenced as 87-base-pair reads. As for the original processing: A later analysis counted about 80 million unique TCR beta chains across the 640 or so repertoires, and roughly 9.9 million of these chains were shared by at least two donors. Raw reads were error-corrected and collapsed into unique sequences by a nearest-neighbor algorithm in which closely related sequences were merged to remove PCR and sequencing errors. CDR3 sequences were aligned to IMGT reference sequences to assign V, D and J gene segments. For a sequence to be retained, a match of at least six nucleotides to both a V gene segment and a J gene segment was required. A rearrangement counted as productive if the CDR3 had no stop codons and remained in frame with V and J, and every other rearrangement counted as non-productive. Following IMGT convention, CDR3 was defined as the stretch from the second conserved V-encoded cysteine to the conserved J-encoded phenylalanine. Sequences without an unambiguous match to a single V gene segment were excluded from the earlier analysis of about 640 of the donors. In an earlier analysis of a few hundred of the donors, V segments were called functional above 56.7% productive rearrangements and were called segregating when the between-donor standard deviation exceeded 5%. A statistical classification framework was developed to diagnose cytomegalovirus status using the catalog of TCR beta chain sequences. In a later analysis, TCR nucleotide sequences were compared against IMGT/GENE-DB human TR gene sequences so that V and J genes could be assigned. In a later analysis, CDR3 sequences and most-parsimonious VDJ recombination scenarios were assigned using the TCRdist pipeline. In a later analysis, each TCR beta chain was defined by its CDR3 amino acid sequence together with its V-gene family, and reads lacking a unique V-gene family were excluded. To address suspected cross-contamination and a sequencing artifact, a later analysis removed roughly 580 highly shared, low-generation-probability nucleotide sequences. In a later analysis, a clonal expansion index was calculated for each public chain from normalized within-repertoire ranks of inferred template counts. Generation probabilities in a later analysis came from a VDJ recombination model fitted to out-of-frame rearrangements, and those results were checked against IGoR. In a later analysis, hypergeometric tests were used to score TCR-TCR, TCR-HLA and TCR-CMV co-occurrence, with a repertoire-size bias correction applied to TCR pairs. To estimate false discovery rates, a later analysis permuted the HLA or CMV assignments 20 times. In a later analysis, co-occurring TCRs were grouped using DBSCAN, with TCRdist sequence similarity added in when clustering inside HLA-allele-positive subsets. Repertoires with fewer than 30,000 or more than 120,000 public chains were left out of co-occurrence clustering, as were several repertoires with anomalous nucleotide sharing. TCRdb provides this immuneACCESS table in a form limited to in-frame rearrangements. Some clones are lacking; in checked studies, under half of them reflect an unresolved V gene, and why the rest are absent is not known. The D gene and trimming were derived from the DNA, and the V and J assignments and clone size from that table. Here the sample has 150,000 to 200,000 clones; about 81% occur a single time. The leading ten clones occupy more than 1.5% of the sample.

The cohort consisted of hundreds of healthy bone marrow donors. At the time of sampling, every cohort member was nominally healthy, though immune exposures that went unrecorded were likely present. The donor tested CMV seronegative, placing the donor among the 350 to 400 seronegative members of the cohort. A peripheral blood sample was collected from each donor, and TCR beta sequencing was performed on peripheral blood mononuclear cells. The Qiagen DNeasy Blood Extraction Kit was used to extract genomic DNA from the blood cell samples. The chain uses TRBV4-2 and TRBJ2-2, with 11 junctional bases fitting TRBD2. The sequenced sample consisted of PBMCs. The TCR was taken from a man younger than 35 in good health and CMV-seronegative. The sequenced DNA: TGTGCCAGCAGCCAAGATCGACTAGCGGGAACTCCCGGGGAGCTGTTTTTT. The translation is CASSQDRLAGTPGELFF.